One sample yielded the 5 T cell receptor beta chains listed below, sequenced in a study of PD-1 blockade in classical Hodgkin lymphoma. Assay used: immunoSEQ multiplex PCR; TCRdb lists only in-frame clones, some missing. This table has around 23,000 clones, 84% appearing once. Each of the patients experienced relapse following autologous stem cell transplantation, and their brentuximab vedotin exposure differed. Magnetic negative selection purified CD4+ T cells from thawed PBMCs. Sequencing was performed on CD4+ T cells from blood, taken at baseline. All receptors derive from a human donor with classical Hodgkin lymphoma.

The CDR3 loop is CASGYWDGSMANTGELFF. CDR3 nucleotides: TGTGCTAGTGGCTACTGGGACGGCTCCATGGCGAACACCGGGGAGCTGTTTTTT. This chain uses TRBV12-5 with TRBJ2-2; the D gene could be TRBD1 or TRBD2 (5 bases each). The V end was cut by 6 bases, the J end by 0 bases, with 20 bases between. Germline lookup yields CDR1 LGHNT and CDR2 FRNRAP. The CDR3 consists of 18 residues.

The J gene is TRBJ2-1, the V gene TRBV7-2; TRBD2 aligns across 10 bases. This CDR3 is 15 amino acids long. Germline loops: CDR1 SGHTA, CDR2 FQGNSA. V trimming: 2 bases; J trimming: 5 bases; junction bases outside the gene matches: 3. The CDR3 DNA reads TGTGCCAGCAGCTTATTAGCGGGGGGACACAATGAGCAGTTCTTC. Translating gives CASSLLAGGHNEQFF.

J is TRBJ1-6 and V is TRBV30; no reliable D call. V was trimmed by 2 bases and J by 10 bases, leaving 12 bases between them. Germline V gene data show CDR1 as GTSNPN and CDR2 as SVGIG (reference sequence). This CDR3 has 13 amino acids. The CDR3 DNA is TGTGCCTGGAGTAAAACAGTAGGGTCACCCCTCCACTTT. Its protein product is CAWSKTVGSPLHF.

This clone was found once. This chain joins TRBV7-9 and TRBJ1-2; D is undetermined. The germline CDR1 and CDR2 sequences are SEHNR and FQNEAQ (reference sequence). The CDR3 has 13 residues. V lost 1 base, J lost 2 bases, and 5 bases lay in between. CDR3 DNA: TGTGCCAGCAGCTTAGGGGTGAACTATGGCTACACCTTC. Its translation is CASSLGVNYGYTF. Drawing the rest from reference TRBV7-9 and TRBJ1-2, the complete variable domain is DTGVSQNPRHKITKRGQNVTFRCDPISEHNRLYWYRQTLGQGPEFLTYFQNEAQLEKSRLLSDRFSAERPKGSFSTLEIQRTEQGDSAMYLCASSLGVNYGYTFGSGTRLTVV.

The V call is TRBV6-5, the J call TRBJ2-7, with D unclear. Trimming cost V 7 bases and J 4 bases, with 17 bases left between them. The CDR3 spans 14 residues. The germline V gene has CDR1 MNHEY and CDR2 SVGAGI. Here the CDR3 DNA reads TGTGCCAGCAAAAGTACAGAGTTAAGGTACGAGCAGTACTTC. This gives the protein CASKSTELRYEQYF.